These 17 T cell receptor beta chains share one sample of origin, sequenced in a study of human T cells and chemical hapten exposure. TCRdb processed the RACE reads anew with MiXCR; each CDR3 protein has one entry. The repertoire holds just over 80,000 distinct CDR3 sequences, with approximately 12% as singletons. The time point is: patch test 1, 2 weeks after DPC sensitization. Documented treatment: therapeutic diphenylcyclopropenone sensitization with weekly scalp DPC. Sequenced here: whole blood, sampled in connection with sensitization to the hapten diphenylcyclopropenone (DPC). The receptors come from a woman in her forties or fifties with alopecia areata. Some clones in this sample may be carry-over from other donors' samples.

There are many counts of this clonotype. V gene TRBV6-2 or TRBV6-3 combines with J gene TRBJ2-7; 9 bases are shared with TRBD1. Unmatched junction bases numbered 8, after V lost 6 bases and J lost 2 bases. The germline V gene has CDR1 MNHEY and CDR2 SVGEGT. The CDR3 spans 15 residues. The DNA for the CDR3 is TGTGCCAGCAGACCCATGGGACAGGGCACCTACGAGCAGTACTTC. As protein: CASRPMGQGTYEQYF.

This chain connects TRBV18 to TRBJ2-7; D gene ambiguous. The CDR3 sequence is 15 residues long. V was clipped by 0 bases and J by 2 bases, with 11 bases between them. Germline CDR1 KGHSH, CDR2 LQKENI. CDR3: CASSPPRAVAYEQYF. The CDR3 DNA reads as TGTGCCAGCTCACCACCCCGTGCGGTTGCCTACGAGCAGTACTTC.

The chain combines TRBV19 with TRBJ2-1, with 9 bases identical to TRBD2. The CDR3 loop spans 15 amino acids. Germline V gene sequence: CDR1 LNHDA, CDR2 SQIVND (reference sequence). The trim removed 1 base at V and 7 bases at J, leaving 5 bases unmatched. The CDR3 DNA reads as TGTGCCAGTAGTATAGTAGCGGGAGTTCGGAATGAGCAGTTCTTC. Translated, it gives CASSIVAGVRNEQFF.

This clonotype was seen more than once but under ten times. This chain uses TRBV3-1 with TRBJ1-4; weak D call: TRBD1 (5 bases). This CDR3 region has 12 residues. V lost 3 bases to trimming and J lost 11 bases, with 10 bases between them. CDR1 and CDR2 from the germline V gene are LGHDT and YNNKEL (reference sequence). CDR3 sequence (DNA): TGTGCCAGCAGCCAGAGGAGGGACAAACTGTTTTTT. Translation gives CASSQRRDKLFF. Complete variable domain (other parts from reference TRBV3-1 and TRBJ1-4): DTAVSQTPKYLVTQMGNDKSIKCEQNLGHDTMYWYKQDSKKFLKIMFSYNNKELIINETVPNRFSPKSPDKAHLNLHINSLELGDSAVYFCASSQRRDKLFFGSGTQLSVL.

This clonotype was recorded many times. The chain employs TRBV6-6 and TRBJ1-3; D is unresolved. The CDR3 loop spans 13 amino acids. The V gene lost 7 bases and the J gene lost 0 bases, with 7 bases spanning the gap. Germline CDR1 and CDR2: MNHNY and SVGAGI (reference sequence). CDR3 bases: TGTGCCAGCAACCCGGACTCTGGAAACACCATATATTTT. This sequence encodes CASNPDSGNTIYF.

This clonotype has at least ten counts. The CDR3 spells CASSLMIGGYTF. CDR3 sequence (DNA): TGTGCCAGCAGCTTAATGATAGGGGGCTACACCTTC. The V call is TRBV7-2, the J call TRBJ1-2; D not resolved. The germline V gene has CDR1 SGHTA and CDR2 FQGNSA. The CDR3 spans 12 residues. Deletions cut 2 bases from V and 8 bases from J, with 9 bases between.

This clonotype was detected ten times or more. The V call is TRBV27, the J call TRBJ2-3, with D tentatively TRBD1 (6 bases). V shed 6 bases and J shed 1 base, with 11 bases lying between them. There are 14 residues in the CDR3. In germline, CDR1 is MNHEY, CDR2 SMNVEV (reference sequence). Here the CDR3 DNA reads TGTGCCAGCAGCCAAGCAGGGGGCACAGATACGCAGTATTTT. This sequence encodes CASSQAGGTDTQYF.

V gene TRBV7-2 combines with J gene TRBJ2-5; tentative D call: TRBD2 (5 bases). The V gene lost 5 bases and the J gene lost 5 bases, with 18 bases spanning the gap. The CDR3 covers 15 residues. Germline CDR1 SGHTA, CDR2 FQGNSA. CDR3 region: CASSPSASRRETQYF. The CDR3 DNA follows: TGTGCCAGCAGCCCGTCGGCGTCACGGAGGGAGACCCAGTACTTC.

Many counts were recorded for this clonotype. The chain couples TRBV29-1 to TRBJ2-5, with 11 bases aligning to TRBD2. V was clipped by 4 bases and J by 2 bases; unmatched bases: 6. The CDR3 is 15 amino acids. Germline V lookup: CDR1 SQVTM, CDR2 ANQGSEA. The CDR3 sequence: CSVGASGGQQETQYF. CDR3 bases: TGCAGCGTTGGGGCTAGCGGGGGGCAACAAGAGACCCAGTACTTC.

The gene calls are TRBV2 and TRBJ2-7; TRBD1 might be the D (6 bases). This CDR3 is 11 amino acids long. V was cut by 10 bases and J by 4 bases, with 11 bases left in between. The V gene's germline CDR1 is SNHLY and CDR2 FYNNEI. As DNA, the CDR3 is TGTGCCACCTCAACAGGGTACGAGCAGTACTTC. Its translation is CATSTGYEQYF.

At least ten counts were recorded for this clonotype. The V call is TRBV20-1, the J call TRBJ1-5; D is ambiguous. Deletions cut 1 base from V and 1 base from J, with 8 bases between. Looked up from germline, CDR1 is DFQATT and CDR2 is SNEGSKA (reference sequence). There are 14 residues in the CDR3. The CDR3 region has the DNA TGCAGTGCTAGAGGGAGGGTAAGCAATCAGCCCCAGCATTTT. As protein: CSARGRVSNQPQHF.

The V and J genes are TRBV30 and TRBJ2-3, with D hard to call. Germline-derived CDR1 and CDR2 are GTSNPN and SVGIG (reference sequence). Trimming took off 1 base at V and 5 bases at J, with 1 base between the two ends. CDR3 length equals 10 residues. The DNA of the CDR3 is TGTGCCTGGAGTGGAGATACGCAGTATTTT. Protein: CAWSGDTQYF. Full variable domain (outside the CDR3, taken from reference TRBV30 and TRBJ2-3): SQTIHQWPATLVQPVGSPLSLECTVEGTSNPNLYWYRQAAGRGLQLLFYSVGIGQISSEVPQNLSASRPQDRQFILSSKKLLLSDSGFYLCAWSGDTQYFGPGTRLTVL.

The CDR3 loop reads CASSLLSLAGYNEQFF. Written as DNA, the CDR3 is TGTGCCAGCAGTTTATTATCCCTAGCGGGATACAATGAGCAGTTCTTC. V is TRBV27 and J is TRBJ2-1; 9 positions match TRBD2. With V trimmed by 1 base and J by 4 bases, 5 bases remained unmatched. The V gene's germline CDR1 is MNHEY and CDR2 SMNVEV (reference sequence). The CDR3 totals 16 residues.

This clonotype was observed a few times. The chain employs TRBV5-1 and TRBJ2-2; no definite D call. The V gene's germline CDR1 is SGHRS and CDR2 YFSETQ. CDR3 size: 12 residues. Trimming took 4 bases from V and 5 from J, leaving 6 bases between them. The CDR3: CASSRSTGELFF. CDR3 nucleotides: TGCGCCAGCAGCCGGTCGACCGGGGAGCTGTTTTTT.

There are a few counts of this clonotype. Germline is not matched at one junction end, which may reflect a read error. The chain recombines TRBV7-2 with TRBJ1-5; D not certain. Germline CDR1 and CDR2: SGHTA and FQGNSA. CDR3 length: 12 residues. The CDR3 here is CASSFFNEPQHF. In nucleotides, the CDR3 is TGTGCCAGCAGCTTTTTCAATGAGCCCCAGCATTTT.

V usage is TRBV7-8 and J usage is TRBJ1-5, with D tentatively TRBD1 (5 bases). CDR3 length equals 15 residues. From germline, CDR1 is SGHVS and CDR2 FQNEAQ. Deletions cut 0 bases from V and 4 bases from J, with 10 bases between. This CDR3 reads CASSLARQGNQPQHF. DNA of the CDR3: TGTGCCAGCAGCTTAGCGCGTCAGGGAAATCAGCCCCAGCATTTT.

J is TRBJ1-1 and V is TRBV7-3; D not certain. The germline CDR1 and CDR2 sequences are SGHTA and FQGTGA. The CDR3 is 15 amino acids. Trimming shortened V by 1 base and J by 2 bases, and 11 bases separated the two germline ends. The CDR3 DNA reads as TGTGCCAGCAGCTTAATCGGAGGCGCCAACACTGAAGCTTTCTTT. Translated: CASSLIGGANTEAFF.